Detailed here is one T cell receptor beta chain. What it binds is not known. This entry is derived from a study of a mutant IDH1 vaccine in newly diagnosed glioma. The table came from immunoSEQ multiplex PCR; TCRdb's copy has only in-frame clones and leaves some out. In the table there are some 71,000 clones, 70% to 90% of which are singletons. Time point given: week 35, safety follow-up. In the vaccine, a single dose held 300 ug of the mutant IDH1 20-mer peptide, along with topical imiquimod. CDR3 length: 14 residues. Germline CDR1 is SEHNR and CDR2 is FQNEAQ (reference sequence). Trimming took 1 base from V and 5 from J, leaving 9 bases between them.

The chain couples TRBV7-9 to TRBJ2-1; unclear D gene. The clonotype originates from a man aged 30 to 45 with glioma. This sample comprised PBMCs, obtained from a glioma patient whose treatment included an IDH1 peptide vaccine. This CDR3 is CASSLVWQNNEQFF. For the CDR3, the DNA is TGTGCCAGCAGCTTAGTTTGGCAGAACAATGAGCAGTTCTTC.